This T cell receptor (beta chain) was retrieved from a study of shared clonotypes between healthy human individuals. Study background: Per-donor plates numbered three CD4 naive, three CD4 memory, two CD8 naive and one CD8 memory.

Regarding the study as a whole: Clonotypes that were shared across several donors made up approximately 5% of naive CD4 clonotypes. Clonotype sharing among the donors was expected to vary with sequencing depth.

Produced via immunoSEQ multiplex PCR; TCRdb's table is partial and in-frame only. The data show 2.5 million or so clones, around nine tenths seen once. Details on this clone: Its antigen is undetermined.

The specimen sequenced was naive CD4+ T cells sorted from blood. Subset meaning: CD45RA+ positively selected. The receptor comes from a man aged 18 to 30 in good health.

The CDR3 coding sequence is TGTGCCAGCAGCTTCTACGGAAGCTCCTACGAGCAGTACTTC. Translation: CASSFYGSSYEQYF. This chain joins TRBV5-4 and TRBJ2-7; no firm D call. Per germline, CDR1 SGHNT and CDR2 YYREEE (reference sequence). The CDR3 loop spans 14 amino acids. The ends were cut back, 2 bases at V and 0 bases at J, with 9 bases in the middle.